This T cell receptor beta chain was recorded in a study of CD8 T cells in ankylosing spondylitis. Overall study results and limits: Blood from ankylosing spondylitis patients appeared to carry a characteristic roughly 8-variant TCR beta motif. Some of the motif variants had earlier been found in reactive arthritis patients' fluid and blood.

This clonotype was counted many times. What it binds is not known. One entry per CDR3 protein results from TCRdb running MiXCR on the 5' RACE reads. This table holds roughly 60,000 distinct CDR3 sequences, roughly 6.2% found once. The specimen sequenced was synovial fluid, either unsorted or a sorted T cell fraction (not recorded which). The receptor was isolated from a male donor with ankylosing spondylitis.

DNA of the CDR3: TGCGCCAGCAGCTCGGAGGGGATTGAGCAGTTCTTC. It yields the protein CASSSEGIEQFF. V gene TRBV5-1 combines with J gene TRBJ2-1, with a possible D match to TRBD2 (6 bases). Germline V gene lookup returns CDR1 SGHRS and CDR2 YFSETQ. Trimming cost V 3 bases and J 9 bases, with 10 bases left between them. The length of the CDR3 is 12 residues.